The rows below give T cell receptor beta chains drawn from one sample of a study of Graves' ophthalmopathy and Graves' hyperthyroidism. TCRdb recomputed calls from the multiplex PCR reads with MiXCR, one row per CDR3 protein. The sample contains around 470,000 distinct CDR3 sequences, approximately 15% of which appear only once. The sequencing input was blood. Every receptor here comes from a woman aged 25 to 39 with Graves' ophthalmopathy. Each CDR3 is given with its conserved first and last residue. The D gene is left open where the match is weak. Clone size is given for some rows only: seen once, a few or many times, or a class if the clone is expanded.

j_call clone_size v_call d_call cdr3_nt cdr3_aa
TRBJ2-7 - TRBV6-1 - TGTGCCACCCAATTGGGATACGAGCAGTACTTC CATQLGYEQYF
TRBJ2-7 many TRBV20-1 TRBD2 TGCAGTGCTAGAGTTGACGGGAGGTGCTACGAGCAGTACTTC CSARVDGRCYEQYF
TRBJ1-5 few TRBV19 TRBD1 TGTGCCAGTACCTTCCTCCGGGACAGAGATTATAGCAATCAGCCCCAGCATTTT CASTFLRDRDYSNQPQHF
TRBJ1-5 many TRBV6-1 - TGTGCCAGCAGTGAACCGGCGGGGGGCGCAGGCCAGCCCCAGCATTTT CASSEPAGGAGQPQHF
TRBJ2-5 many TRBV4-1 TRBD1 TGCGCCAGCAGCCAAGTCCGAGGGGGCAGTTGGGAGACCCAGTACTTC CASSQVRGGSWETQYF
TRBJ2-7 - TRBV6-1 TRBD2 TGTGCCAGCAGTCCCCTAGCGGGGGGATCCTACGAGCAGTACTTC CASSPLAGGSYEQYF
TRBJ1-2 many TRBV11-2 TRBD1 TGTGCCAGCAGCTCCGGACAGGGCCCTAACTATGGCTACACCTTC CASSSGQGPNYGYTF
TRBJ2-5 - TRBV28 - TGTGCCAGCAGTTCCACGGGGGCCCTGGAGACCCAGTACTTC CASSSTGALETQYF
TRBJ1-1 - TRBV19 - TGTGCCAGTAGAAGGGCCTCTGGGACTGAAGCTTTCTTT CASRRASGTEAFF
TRBJ1-6 - TRBV27 - TGTGCCAGCAGTTTGACCCAGGGGTGGGGTTCACCCCTCCACTTT CASSLTQGWGSPLHF
TRBJ2-5 few TRBV5-1 TRBD2 TGCGCCAGCAGCCCACTAGCGGGAGTTCAAGAGACCCAGTACTTC CASSPLAGVQETQYF
TRBJ1-2 many TRBV30 - TGTGCCTGGAGTCCTAGAGGTTTTAACTATGGCTACACCTTC CAWSPRGFNYGYTF
TRBJ1-1 - TRBV18 TRBD1 TGTGCCAGCTCAACACAGGGGGTTGGGGCGAACACTGAAGCTTTCTTT CASSTQGVGANTEAFF
TRBJ2-5 many TRBV11-2 TRBD2 TGTGCCAGCAGCTACCTTACAATAGAGGGAGGGCCTTGGGAGACCCAGTACTTC CASSYLTIEGGPWETQYF
TRBJ2-5 many TRBV10-3 - TGTGCCATCGGGGGAGCCGGGCGGGTCGAAGAGACCCAGTACTTC CAIGGAGRVEETQYF
TRBJ1-2 many TRBV5-1 - TGCGCCAGCACCGACGGAGGATGGGGCTACACCTTC CASTDGGWGYTF
TRBJ1-1 few TRBV11-1 - TGTGCCAGCAGCTCCTTTCCCGGGACCGGCCGTGGGGCTGAAGCTTTCTTT CASSSFPGTGRGAEAFF
TRBJ1-2 - TRBV28 TRBD1 TGTGCCAGCAGTTTTCCTACAGGGGGCGCGAACTATGGCTACACCTTC CASSFPTGGANYGYTF
TRBJ2-7 many TRBV6-4 TRBD1 TGTGCCAGCAGCATAAGCCTCGGGACAGGAGGTACCTACGAGCAGTACTTC CASSISLGTGGTYEQYF
TRBJ2-7 many TRBV13 - TGTGCCAGCACTGAGTCCGGGCGCGGTCGAGCGCAGTACTTC CASTESGRGRAQYF
TRBJ1-1 few TRBV4-1 - TGCGCCAGCAGCTCACACATGAAGAACACTGAAGCTTTCTTT CASSSHMKNTEAFF
TRBJ1-2 many TRBV29-1 - TGCAGCGTTTTGGGGGGTAGATATGGCTACACCTTC CSVLGGRYGYTF
TRBJ1-2 many TRBV10-3 TRBD1 TGTGCCATCAGTGGAGAGGGCACAGGGGAGGACTATGGCTACACCTTC CAISGEGTGEDYGYTF
TRBJ1-1 many TRBV2 - TGTGCCAGCAGTCCCAGGGTTGTGAACACTGAAGCTTTCTTT CASSPRVVNTEAFF
TRBJ2-7 - TRBV28 - TGTGCCAGCAGGCCCGGATGGGGTTTGGGCGAGCAGTACTTC CASRPGWGLGEQYF
TRBJ1-5 many TRBV12-5 - TGTGCTAGTGGTTTGGGGCCTAGCAATCAGCCCCAGCATTTT CASGLGPSNQPQHF
TRBJ1-1 - TRBV18 - TGTGCCAGCTCACCTGAGGGGCCGGGTGAAGCTTTCTTT CASSPEGPGEAFF
TRBJ2-7 many TRBV6-5 - TGTGCCAGCAGTTACTCCGAGACGCCCGGCTTAGCAACCTACGAGCAGTACTTC CASSYSETPGLATYEQYF
TRBJ2-2 many TRBV6-2/TRBV6-3 - TGTGCCAGCATTAGTACCGGGGAGCTGTTTTTT CASISTGELFF
TRBJ1-2 many TRBV18 - TGTGCCAGCTCACAACAGGGAATTAACTATGGCTACACCTTC CASSQQGINYGYTF
TRBJ1-2 many TRBV24-1 - TGTGCCACCAGTGATTTGGACAGTAACTATGGCTACACCTTC CATSDLDSNYGYTF
TRBJ2-5 many TRBV24-1 TRBD1 TGTGCCACCAGTGATCCCGGGACAGGGAAAGAGACCCAGTACTTC CATSDPGTGKETQYF
TRBJ1-5 many TRBV12-3/TRBV12-4 TRBD1 TGTGCCAGCAGTTCGACAGGGGTGGGCAATCAGCCCCAGCATTTT CASSSTGVGNQPQHF
TRBJ2-5 few TRBV5-1 - TGCGCCAGCAGCTTGGGCGGTAGGCTCTCACAAGAGACCCAGTACTTC CASSLGGRLSQETQYF
TRBJ1-3 - TRBV12-3/TRBV12-4 - TGTGCCAGCAATCAAGTCTCTGGAAACACCATATATTTT CASNQVSGNTIYF
TRBJ1-5 many TRBV12-3/TRBV12-4 TRBD1 TGTGCCAGCAGTTTCGCAGGGGGCCGACAGCCCCAGCATTTT CASSFAGGRQPQHF
TRBJ1-2 many TRBV6-1 - TGTGCCAGCAGTGAATATGGGGACTATGGCTACACCTTC CASSEYGDYGYTF
TRBJ2-2 - TRBV10-1 - TGCGCCAGCAGTGACGGCGGGGAACACACCGGGGAGCTGTTTTTT CASSDGGEHTGELFF
TRBJ1-5 few TRBV20-1 TRBD1 TGCAGTGCTAGAGGGGTTGACAGGGCGGTCCAGCCCCAGCATTTT CSARGVDRAVQPQHF
TRBJ1-1 many TRBV5-1 - TGCGCCAGCAGCTCCCCGGGAAGTACTGAAGCTTTCTTT CASSSPGSTEAFF